The 4 T cell receptor beta chains presented below share a single source sample, sequenced in a study of shared clonotypes between healthy human individuals. Using immunoSEQ multiplex PCR, the repertoire was profiled, and TCRdb retains in-frame clones only, with some absent. The repertoire has a few million clones, about 92% of them found once; the top ten carry roughly 0.36%. Source material: naive CD4+ T cells from PBMCs. Subset defined: CD45RA+ positively selected. The receptors come from a man in his late teens or twenties in good health. Some clones in this sample may be carry-over from other donors' samples.

The chain links TRBV15 to TRBJ1-5; TRBD1 matches 9 bases. V lost 2 bases and J lost 2; bases outside the gene matches: 16. Germline V lookup: CDR1 LNHNV, CDR2 YYDKDF (reference sequence). This CDR3 has 20 residues. CDR3 sequence reads: CATSRSRDREEEIGNQPQHF. The DNA of the CDR3 is TGTGCCACCAGCAGATCCCGGGACAGGGAAGAGGAGATTGGCAATCAGCCCCAGCATTTT.

The chain employs TRBV4-1 and TRBJ2-7; D not resolved. CDR1 is MGHRA and CDR2 is YSYEKL in the germline V gene. Trimming cost V 0 bases and J 3 bases, with 6 bases left between them. The CDR3 has 13 amino acids. The CDR3 DNA reads as TGCGCCAGCAGCCAAGATTATGACTACGAGCAGTACTTC. Translated: CASSQDYDYEQYF.

The chain is built from TRBV5-1 and TRBJ2-3, with TRBD1 matching 10 bases. The CDR3 consists of 17 residues. The V segment lost 2 bases and the J segment 4 bases; nucleotides outside the gene matches: 10. CDR1 is SGHRS, CDR2 YFSETQ, per germline. The CDR3 bases are TGCGCCAGCAGCTTCTTTACTTCCGGGACAGGGGCAGATACGCAGTATTTT. Translating gives CASSFFTSGTGADTQYF.

V usage is TRBV4-3 and J usage is TRBJ2-2, with D unclear. Trimming took 1 base from V and 6 from J, leaving 12 bases between them. This CDR3 is 15 amino acids long. CDR1 is LGHNA and CDR2 is YSLEER in the germline V gene. In DNA, the CDR3 is TGCGCCAGCAGCCAAGCCTCCCGCCCCCCCGGGGAGCTGTTTTTT. Amino acids: CASSQASRPPGELFF.